The 3 T cell receptor beta chains below all came from one sample that was sequenced in a study of OX40 agonist ivuxolimab in advanced cancers. The data were produced by immunoSEQ multiplex PCR, yet TCRdb's version contains in-frame clones alone and is incomplete. Found here are tens of thousands of clones, 75% to 90% of them singletons; the top ten hold approximately 0.54%. Sequencing was performed on CD4+ or CD8+ T cells sorted from blood, taken in a trial of the OX40 agonist ivuxolimab. These receptors originate from an adult with an advanced solid tumor such as melanoma, head and neck, liver or kidney cancer.

This clone was seen a single time. Here the CDR3 reads CSAGSLYEQYF. For the CDR3, the DNA is TGCAGTGCTGGTAGTCTATACGAGCAGTACTTC. The rearrangement joins TRBV20-1 to TRBJ2-7; D is uncertain. V was shortened by 5 bases and J by 4 bases, with 9 bases between the two germline ends. The CDR3 loop spans 11 amino acids. Germline lookup yields CDR1 DFQATT and CDR2 SNEGSKA (reference sequence).

The rearrangement joins TRBV7-9 to TRBJ1-1, with 7 bases lining up with TRBD1. V lost 1 base, J lost 7 bases, and 6 bases stayed unmatched. The CDR3 spans 14 residues. CDR1 is SEHNR and CDR2 is FQNEAQ in the germline V gene (reference sequence). CDR3 DNA: TGTGCCAGCAGCTTAGTCGGACAGGCGAATGAAGCTTTCTTT. This translates into CASSLVGQANEAFF.

Only one count was recorded for this clone. The V call is TRBV5-1, the J call TRBJ1-2; D is ambiguous. Deletions cut 0 bases from V and 7 bases from J, with 16 bases between. CDR3 length: 15 residues. Looked up from germline, CDR1 is SGHRS and CDR2 is YFSETQ. The CDR3 here is CASSLVAGRGFGYTF. Here the CDR3 DNA reads TGCGCCAGCAGCTTGGTAGCCGGGAGAGGCTTTGGCTACACCTTC.